The sequence of this T cell receptor beta chain was determined in a study of blood T cell repertoires in COVID-19. Study background: Acute-phase and convalescent COVID-19 samples originated in the United States, Italy and Spain. T cells, B-cell-depleted T cells, or PBMCs supplied cDNA or gDNA.

Relative to its sample, this clone is medium-sized. The same CDR3 is also encoded by other DNA sequences in this sample. Symptom resolution, clearance, or two negative PCRs marked the recovered donors of Cohort 3. In the original processing: Amplification from reference gene primers served as the basis for estimated nucleated cell counts. Here immunoSEQ multiplex PCR was the method, and the copy in TCRdb shows in-frame clones only, minus some. V, J and clone size were drawn from that table, and D and trimming were deduced from the DNA. The table lists 300,000 to 350,000 clones, around 85% of them singletons, with less than 2.5% in the top ten. With 5 bases removed from V and 1 base from J, the gap between germline ends came to 5 bases. The length of the CDR3 is 13 residues. Germline V gene data show CDR1 as MRHNA and CDR2 as SNTAGT.

The clonotype originates from a man younger than 45 who had recovered from COVID-19. The chain is built from TRBV6-4 and TRBJ2-2; D is possibly TRBD1 (5 bases). Material: PBMCs or T cells enriched from blood (not recorded which). In DNA form, the CDR3 reads TGTGCCAGCAGTAGGGGGAACACCGGGGAGCTGTTTTTT. It codes for CASSRGNTGELFF.